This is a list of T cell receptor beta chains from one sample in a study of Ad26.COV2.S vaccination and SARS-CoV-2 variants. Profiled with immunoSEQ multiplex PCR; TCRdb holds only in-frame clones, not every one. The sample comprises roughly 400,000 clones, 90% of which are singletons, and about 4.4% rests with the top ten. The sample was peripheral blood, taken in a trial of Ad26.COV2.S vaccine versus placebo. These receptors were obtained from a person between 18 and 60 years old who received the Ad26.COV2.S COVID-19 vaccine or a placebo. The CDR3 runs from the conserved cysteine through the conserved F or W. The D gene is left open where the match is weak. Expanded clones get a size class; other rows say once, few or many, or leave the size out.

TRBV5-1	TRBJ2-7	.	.	TGCGCCAGCAGCTTGGACCTTTACGAGCAGTACTTC	CASSLDLYEQYF
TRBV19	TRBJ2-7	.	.	TGTGCCAGTAGTATAGACACAGACTACGAGCAGTACTTC	CASSIDTDYEQYF
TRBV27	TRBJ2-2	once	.	TGTGCCAGCAGTTTAGGGTTTATCGGGGAACTGTTTTTT	CASSLGFIGELFF
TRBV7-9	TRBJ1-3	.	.	TGTGCCGGACGGGAACAGGGAATCAGAAACACCATATATTTT	CAGREQGIRNTIYF
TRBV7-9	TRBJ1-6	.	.	TGTGCCAGCAGCACCGCGGGGGGGATTCGTAATTCACCCCTCCACTTT	CASSTAGGIRNSPLHF
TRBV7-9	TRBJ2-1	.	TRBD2	TGTGCCAGCAGCTTACCTACTAGCGGGAGCGGCAATGAGCAGTTCTTC	CASSLPTSGSGNEQFF
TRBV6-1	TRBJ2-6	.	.	TGTGCCAGCAGTGAATGGGGGGGGGCCAACGTCCTGACTTTC	CASSEWGGANVLTF
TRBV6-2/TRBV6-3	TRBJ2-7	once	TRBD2	TGTGCCAGCAGTTACCCCGGACTAGCGGGAGGTCGGCACTCCTACGAGCAGTACTTC	CASSYPGLAGGRHSYEQYF
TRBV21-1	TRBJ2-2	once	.	TGTGCCAGCAGCTCCCCCGGGACAGGGGATGGTAACGGCGGGGAGCTGTTTTTT	CASSSPGTGDGNGGELFF
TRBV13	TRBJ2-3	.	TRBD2	TGTGCCAGCAGCATTTGGACTAGCGGGAGGGCATACACAGATACGCAGTATTTT	CASSIWTSGRAYTDTQYF
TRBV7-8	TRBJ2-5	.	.	TGTGCCAGCAGCTTAGTATCCGGGGGAGGGACCCAGTACTTC	CASSLVSGGGTQYF
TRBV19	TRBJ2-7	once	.	TGTGCCAGTAGTATGGCAGGGACCGAGCAGTACTTC	CASSMAGTEQYF
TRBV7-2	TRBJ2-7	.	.	TGTGCCAGCAGCCTTAATGGGGGGGCGGGAGTTGGTGAGCAGTACTTC	CASSLNGGAGVGEQYF
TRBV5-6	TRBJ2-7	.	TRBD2	TGTGCCAGCAGCCCTAGCGGGACCTACGAGCAGTACTTC	CASSPSGTYEQYF
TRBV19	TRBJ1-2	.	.	TGTGCCAGTAGTATTTCCGGCATAGCCGATCGATATGGCTACACCTTC	CASSISGIADRYGYTF
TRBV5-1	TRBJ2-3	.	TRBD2	TGCGCCAGCAGTCTACTGATCGTTAGCGGGAGCGCTTCGGATACGCAGTATTTT	CASSLLIVSGSASDTQYF
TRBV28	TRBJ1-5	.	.	TGTGCCAGCTGCCTCCCGGGTCAAAAAGCCCAGCATTTT	CASCLPGQKAQHF
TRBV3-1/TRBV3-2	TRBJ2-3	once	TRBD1	TGTGCCAGCAGCCAAGAACAGGGGATCGGCACAGATACGCAGTATTTT	CASSQEQGIGTDTQYF
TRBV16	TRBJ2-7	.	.	TGTGCCAGCAGCCAACGGGTTTACGAGCAGTACTTC	CASSQRVYEQYF
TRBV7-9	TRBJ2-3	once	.	TGTGCCAGCAGCTTAGAGAGGGCTAGACGTACAGATACGCAGTATTTT	CASSLERARRTDTQYF
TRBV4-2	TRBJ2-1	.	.	TGTGCCAGCAGCCAAGATACCTTACTAGGGCAGTTCTTC	CASSQDTLLGQFF
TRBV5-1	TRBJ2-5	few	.	TGCGCCAGCAGCGAAAACCAAGAGACCCAGTACTTC	CASSENQETQYF
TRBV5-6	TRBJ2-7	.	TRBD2	TGTGCCAGCAGTCCGACCGGGACTAGCGTTGTCACGGGCCCCTACGAGCAGTACTTC	CASSPTGTSVVTGPYEQYF
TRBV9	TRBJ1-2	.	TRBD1	TGTGCCAGCAGTAGCGAGACAGGGGTTGGCTACACCTTC	CASSSETGVGYTF
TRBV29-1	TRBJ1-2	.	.	TGCAGCGTTGCGTCCAGGGGCAGTGTGGGCTACACCTTC	CSVASRGSVGYTF
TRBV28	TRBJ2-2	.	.	TGTGCCAGCAGTTTACGGGGGAGTCCTACCGGGGAGCTGTTTTTT	CASSLRGSPTGELFF
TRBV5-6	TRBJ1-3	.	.	TGTGCCAGCAGCTTGCAGCCCTCTGGAAACACCATATATTTT	CASSLQPSGNTIYF
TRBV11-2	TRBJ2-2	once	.	TGTGCCAGCAGCTTAGTATCCAGCGGGAACACCGGGGAGCTGTTTTTT	CASSLVSSGNTGELFF
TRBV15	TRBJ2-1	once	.	TGTGCCACCAGCAGAGACAGGGACCTGTCCTACAATGAGCAGTTCTTC	CATSRDRDLSYNEQFF
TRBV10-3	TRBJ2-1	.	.	TGTGCCATCAGTGAGGGAAGGAGTTTGCACAATGAGCAGTTCTTC	CAISEGRSLHNEQFF
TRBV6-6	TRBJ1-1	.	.	TGTGCCAGCAGTTACCCCAGGAACACTGAAGCTTTCTTT	CASSYPRNTEAFF
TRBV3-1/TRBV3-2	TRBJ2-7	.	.	TGTGCCAGCAGCCTCCCAACTAGCTGGTGTTACGAGCAGTACTTC	CASSLPTSWCYEQYF
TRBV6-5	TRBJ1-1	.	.	TGTGCCAGCAGTTTAAAGACACCGATGAACACTGAAGCTTTCTTT	CASSLKTPMNTEAFF
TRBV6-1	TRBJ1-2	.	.	TGTGCCAGCAGTGAGGGACCAACAGGGACCTATGGCTACACCTTC	CASSEGPTGTYGYTF
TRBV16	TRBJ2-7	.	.	TGTGCCAGCAGCCAATCACCCGACGAGCAGTACTTC	CASSQSPDEQYF